This T cell receptor beta chain was sequenced for a study of blood T cell repertoires in COVID-19. Assignment of participants to cohorts was predicated upon participant-reported clinical history. Sequencing used immunoSEQ multiplex PCR; TCRdb keeps in-frame clones, though not all of them. The profile shows a few hundred thousand clones, roughly nine tenths of them singletons. The sample comprised PBMCs or T cells enriched from blood (not recorded which). This TCR was recovered from a woman in her thirties or forties who had been exposed to COVID-19.

The CDR3 protein is CASSPPSVLRNEQFF. The CDR3 DNA follows: TGTGCCAGCTCACCCCCCTCGGTCCTGAGGAATGAGCAGTTCTTC. J is TRBJ2-1 and V is TRBV18; no clear D gene. V was shortened by 3 bases and J by 7 bases, with 16 bases between the two germline ends. Germline values: CDR1 KGHSH, CDR2 LQKENI. This CDR3 region has 15 residues.